The 18 T cell receptor beta chains in this list originate from one sample, sequenced in a study of blood T cells in healthy people across ages. A second PCR, run for roughly 7 to 11 cycles, used a sample-barcoded 5' primer plus a J-beta primer mix. TCRdb reprocessed the 5' RACE reads with MiXCR, giving one entry per CDR3 protein. The table lists fewer than 1.5 million distinct CDR3 sequences, approximately 38% of them singletons, with 7% to 9% in the top ten. Sequenced input: blood. These receptors were collected from a woman aged 18 to 35 in good health.

V is TRBV7-2 and J is TRBJ1-1; a possible D gene is TRBD1 (6 bases). The germline V and J ends were trimmed by 5 bases and 5 bases, with 15 bases remaining between them. CDR3 length: 14 residues. Germline lookup yields CDR1 SGHTA and CDR2 FQGNSA. The CDR3 sequence is CASSTRGGRTEAFF. In DNA form, the CDR3 reads TGTGCCAGCAGCACACGGGGGGGGCGGACTGAAGCTTTCTTT.

The chain links TRBV20-1 to TRBJ2-7; TRBD2 agrees at 7 bases. The germline V gene encodes CDR1 DFQATT and CDR2 SNEGSKA (reference sequence). V shed 6 bases, J shed 2 bases, and the junction held 7 bases outside the gene matches. The CDR3 is 13 amino acids. CDR3 nucleotide sequence: TGCAGTGCAAGGGGAGGGGTCGCCTACGAGCAGTACTTC. Translated: CSARGGVAYEQYF.

This clonotype was seen a handful of times. The chain has TRBV6-1 and TRBJ1-2, with D possibly matching TRBD1 (6 bases). Germline values: CDR1 MNHNS, CDR2 SASEGT. The V end was cut by 3 bases, the J end by 4 bases, with 12 bases between. This CDR3 spans 14 amino acids. The CDR3 protein is CASSDDQGLYGYTF. CDR3 nucleotides: TGTGCCAGCAGTGACGACCAGGGGCTCTATGGCTACACCTTC.

For this clonotype: This may stem from a read error, because a much larger clone lies one nucleotide away. The chain couples TRBV12-3 or TRBV12-4 to TRBJ2-1; TRBD1 is a possible D gene (5 bases). The CDR3 runs 13 residues. V gave up 9 bases and J gave up 6 bases, with 15 bases separating them. The CDR3 DNA reads as TGTGCCAGAAGCCAAGACAGTAGCAATGAGCAGTTCTTC. Encoded protein: CARSQDSSNEQFF.

The chain recombines TRBV4-1 with TRBJ2-4; no clear D. The end of the DNA is better explained by TRBJ2-7, so the J call may be wrong. Germline V gene sequence: CDR1 MGHRA, CDR2 YSYEKL. The CDR3 consists of 14 residues. The CDR3 DNA follows: TGCGCCAGCAGCCAAGCAGACTCGGGCTACGAGCAGTACTTC. Its protein is CASSQADSGYEQYF.

The genes are TRBV9 and TRBJ2-7, with 7 positions matching TRBD1. CDR3 length: 14 amino acids. The V gene end was trimmed by 4 bases and the J gene end by 7 bases; junction bases not matched to a gene: 11. Looked up from germline, CDR1 is SGDLS and CDR2 is YYNGEE. The CDR3 here is CASSSWTGSGEQYF. CDR3 sequence (DNA): TGTGCCAGCAGCTCTTGGACAGGATCGGGTGAGCAGTACTTC.

This clonotype has only a few counts. The CDR3 protein is CASARKDSNQPQHF. The DNA of the CDR3 is TGTGCCAGCGCCCGCAAGGATAGCAATCAGCCCCAGCATTTT. The J gene is TRBJ1-5, the V gene TRBV21-1. TRBV21-1 is a known pseudogene. CDR3 length: 14 residues.

V is TRBV6-6 and J is TRBJ2-1; either TRBD1 or TRBD2 may supply D (5 bases each). V lost 2 bases and J 7 bases, leaving 12 bases between the germline ends. CDR1 is MNHNY, CDR2 SVGAGI, per germline (reference sequence). The CDR3 runs 14 residues. The chain's CDR3 is CASSYGGVVNEQFF. In DNA, the CDR3 is TGTGCCAGCAGTTACGGGGGAGTGGTAAATGAGCAGTTCTTC.

J is TRBJ2-3 and V is TRBV25-1; D is unresolved. Germline-derived CDR1 and CDR2 are MGHDK and SYGVNS. The V and J ends lost 8 bases and 0 bases respectively, with 15 bases between them. The CDR3 contains 15 residues. The CDR3 loop reads CASSRASTSTDTQYF. CDR3 DNA sequence: TGTGCCAGCTCCCGCGCAAGTACTAGCACAGATACGCAGTATTTT.

J is TRBJ2-7 and V is TRBV20-1; 9 bases align to TRBD2. Germline trimming cut 5 bases from V and 3 bases from J; bases unmatched to any gene: 11. The CDR3 is 15 amino acids. Germline V CDR1 and CDR2: DFQATT, SNEGSKA (reference sequence). The CDR3 here is CSAAPRTSALYEQYF. CDR3 DNA: TGCAGTGCTGCCCCCCGGACTAGCGCGCTCTACGAGCAGTACTTC.

Comment on this clonotype: A read error may explain this, as a much larger clone is one base away. The chain employs TRBV7-9 and TRBJ1-2; D perhaps matches TRBD1 (5 bases). Trimming pared 5 bases from V and 2 bases from J, leaving 9 bases between. Germline-derived CDR1 and CDR2 are SEHNR and FQNEAQ (reference sequence). The CDR3 is made up of 13 amino acids. The CDR3 sequence: CASSTAGNYGYTF. CDR3 DNA sequence: TGTGCCAGCAGCACGGCAGGGAACTATGGCTACACCTTC. Complete variable domain (other parts from reference TRBV7-9 and TRBJ1-2): DTGVSQNPRHKITKRGQNVTFRCDPISEHNRLYWYRQTLGQGPEFLTYFQNEAQLEKSRLLSDRFSAERPKGSFSTLEIQRTEQGDSAMYLCASSTAGNYGYTFGSGTRLTVV.

The table lists this clonotype with a few counts. CDR3: CSVEDRLDNEQFF. The CDR3 bases are TGCAGCGTTGAAGATAGGCTTGACAATGAGCAGTTCTTC. The chain has TRBV29-1 and TRBJ2-1; D unresolved. Germline V gene lookup returns CDR1 SQVTM and CDR2 ANQGSEA. CDR3 length: 13 residues. Trimming removed 0 bases at V and 5 bases at J, with 8 bases between.

The chain couples TRBV20-1 to TRBJ2-1; D may correspond to TRBD1 or TRBD2 (6 bases each). The J call may not be correct, given that the DNA end is closer to TRBJ2-7. This CDR3 comprises 16 residues. CDR1 and CDR2 (germline): DFQATT, SNEGSKA (reference sequence). The CDR3 loop is CSARVGGPTSYNEQYF. CDR3 DNA: TGCAGTGCTAGGGTGGGGGGCCCTACCTCCTACAATGAGCAGTACTTC.

J is TRBJ2-2 and V is TRBV7-9; 12 bases map to TRBD1. CDR3 length equals 16 residues. V was pared by 5 bases and J by 5 bases, with 6 bases of the junction left unmatched. Germline CDR1 is SEHNR and CDR2 is FQNEAQ (reference sequence). In nucleotides, the CDR3 is TGTGCCAGCAGCCCTCTGGGACAGGGGGCTACCGGGGAGCTGTTTTTT. It yields the protein CASSPLGQGATGELFF.

V gene TRBV11-2 combines with J gene TRBJ2-3; the D gene is possibly TRBD2 (5 bases). The V end was cut by 5 bases, the J end by 0 bases, with 15 bases between. Germline lookup yields CDR1 SGHAT and CDR2 FQNNGV. CDR3 size: 16 residues. CDR3 protein: CASSPVGDLSTDTQYF. The CDR3 region has the DNA TGTGCCAGCAGCCCTGTGGGAGACCTTAGCACAGATACGCAGTATTTT.

The V gene is TRBV7-9, the J gene TRBJ1-1; no clear D gene. V lost 3 bases, J lost 8 bases, and 13 bases lay in between. This CDR3 contains 13 residues. Germline CDR1 reads SEHNR; CDR2 reads FQNEAQ (reference sequence). CDR3 sequence: CASSFRGVPEAFF. The CDR3 DNA is TGTGCCAGCAGCTTTAGAGGAGTTCCCGAAGCTTTCTTT. The full variable domain, in which reference TRBV7-9 and TRBJ1-1 provide the parts outside the CDR3, is DTGVSQNPRHKITKRGQNVTFRCDPISEHNRLYWYRQTLGQGPEFLTYFQNEAQLEKSRLLSDRFSAERPKGSFSTLEIQRTEQGDSAMYLCASSFRGVPEAFFGQGTRLTVV.

The V call is TRBV29-1, the J call TRBJ1-3, with D unclear. The CDR3 covers 11 residues. From germline, CDR1 is SQVTM and CDR2 ANQGSEA. The CDR3 spells CSALSGNTIYF. The CDR3 DNA reads TGCAGTGCCCTCTCTGGAAACACCATATATTTT.

The chain recombines TRBV12-3 or TRBV12-4 with TRBJ2-2; D ambiguous. V was cut by 6 bases and J by 1 base, with 15 bases left in between. CDR3 length: 16 residues. The CDR3 protein is CASRVLGPGNTGELFF. As DNA, the CDR3 is TGTGCCAGCAGGGTACTGGGCCCCGGGAACACCGGGGAGCTGTTTTTT.